This T cell receptor (beta chain) came from a study of cytomegalovirus exposure and HLA in healthy donors. Study-wide results and caveats: 87-base-pair reads could not separate some V segments, including TRBV6-2 and TRBV6-3. DRB1 had the most TCR associations and HLA-C the fewest, a later analysis found, with rates varying by HLA locus.

CDR3 length: 15 residues. V shed 3 bases and J 5 bases; nucleotides not matched to a gene: 9. Germline V gene lookup returns CDR1 ENHRY and CDR2 SYGVKD. Both 60 Vbeta primers and 13 Jbeta primers went into the PCR. Per the original methods: Unique TCR beta chains numbered roughly 83 million in a later analysis, with roughly 10 million shared. Clones were sequenced by immunoSEQ multiplex PCR, and TCRdb holds only the in-frame ones, with some missing. V and J calls and clone size follow that table, whereas D and trimming were derived from the DNA. The data hold 95,000 to 100,000 clones, with 60% to 80% observed a single time. As regards this clone: What it recognizes is unknown.

Sample: PBMCs. The genes are TRBV10-3 and TRBJ2-5; 7 nucleotides match TRBD2. This TCR was recovered from a female donor in good health and CMV-seronegative. The CDR3 bases are TGTGCCATCAGTGATCGGCCCTCAGCGGGGGAGACCCAGTACTTC. Protein product: CAISDRPSAGETQYF.